The 6 T cell receptor beta chains below all came from one sample that was sequenced in a study of T cells in Graves' hyperthyroidism and ophthalmopathy. TCR beta CDR3 regions were amplified from RNA transcripts. The TCR CDR3 was amplified in a first-round RT-PCR using the HTBI primer set. One entry per CDR3 protein results from TCRdb running MiXCR on the multiplex PCR reads. This sample has roughly 500,000 distinct CDR3 sequences; roughly 25% occur once, and the top ten carry roughly 10%. Material: blood. Every receptor here comes from a woman in her 30s with Graves' ophthalmopathy.

V gene TRBV6-2 or TRBV6-3 combines with J gene TRBJ2-2; D tentatively reads TRBD1 or TRBD2 (5 bases each). This CDR3 contains 18 residues. The germline V and J ends were trimmed by 0 bases and 0 bases, with 14 bases remaining between them. Germline CDR1 is MNHEY and CDR2 is SVGEGT. CDR3 sequence (DNA): TGTGCCAGCAGTTACTCGAGGGTGGGGCGATCGAACACCGGGGAGCTGTTTTTT. It is translated as CASSYSRVGRSNTGELFF.

This clonotype turned up a few times. The CDR3 DNA follows: TGTGCCAGCAGTGCGGACACCGGGACAAACGAGCTGTTTTTT. Amino acids: CASSADTGTNELFF. The genes are TRBV2 and TRBJ2-2, with TRBD1 as a possible D gene (6 bases). Germline V lookup: CDR1 SNHLY, CDR2 FYNNEI. The CDR3 has 14 amino acids. V was shortened by 4 bases and J by 11 bases, with 17 bases between the two germline ends.

The V gene is TRBV20-1, the J gene TRBJ2-7; possibly TRBD2 for D (6 bases). The CDR3 has 15 residues. V lost 0 bases and J lost 4, with 16 bases in between. Germline V gives CDR1 DFQATT, CDR2 SNEGSKA (reference sequence). CDR3 sequence reads: CSAREPLSGPYEQYF. CDR3 DNA sequence: TGCAGTGCTAGAGAACCCCTAAGCGGGCCTTACGAGCAGTACTTC.

A few counts support this clonotype. Because the CDR3 is missing its conserved closing phenylalanine or tryptophan, this is likely a read error. The CDR3 is CASSLEGGGYGYTY. The CDR3 region has the DNA TGTGCCAGCAGCTTAGAAGGAGGCGGCTATGGCTACACCTAC. The J gene is TRBJ1-2, the V gene TRBV7-9; no firm D call. There are 14 residues in the CDR3. Germline loops: CDR1 SEHNR, CDR2 FQNEAQ (reference sequence). Trimming cost V 1 base and J 4 bases, with 10 bases left between them.

This clonotype was counted at least ten times. V and J are TRBV11-3 and TRBJ1-2, with a tentative D call TRBD1 (6 bases). The CDR3 consists of 15 residues. The V gene lost 0 bases and the J gene lost 4 bases, with 12 bases spanning the gap. Germline loops: CDR1 SGHNT, CDR2 YENEEA. CDR3 in amino acids: CASSLDLDSLYGYTF. The CDR3 DNA is TGTGCCAGCAGCTTAGATCTGGACAGTCTCTATGGCTACACCTTC.

The chain links TRBV28 to TRBJ2-5; D is possibly TRBD1 (6 bases). The V gene lost 3 bases and the J gene lost 9 bases, with 26 bases spanning the gap. The germline V gene has CDR1 MDHEN and CDR2 SYDVKM. CDR3 length equals 17 residues. CDR3 in DNA: TGTGCCAGCAGTTTGCCAGGTCGGACAGTCCAAAGAGCGGCCCAGTACTTC. It is translated as CASSLPGRTVQRAAQYF.